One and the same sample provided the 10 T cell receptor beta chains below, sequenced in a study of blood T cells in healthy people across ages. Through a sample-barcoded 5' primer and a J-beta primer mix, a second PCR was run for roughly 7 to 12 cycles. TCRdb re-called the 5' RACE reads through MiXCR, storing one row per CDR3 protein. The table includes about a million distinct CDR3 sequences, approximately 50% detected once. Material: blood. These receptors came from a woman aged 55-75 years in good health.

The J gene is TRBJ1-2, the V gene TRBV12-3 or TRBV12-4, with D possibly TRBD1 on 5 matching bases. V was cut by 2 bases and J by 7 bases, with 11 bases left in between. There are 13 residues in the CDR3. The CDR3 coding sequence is TGTGCCAGCAGTTTACAGGCCGGGGGTGGCTACACCTTC. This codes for CASSLQAGGGYTF.

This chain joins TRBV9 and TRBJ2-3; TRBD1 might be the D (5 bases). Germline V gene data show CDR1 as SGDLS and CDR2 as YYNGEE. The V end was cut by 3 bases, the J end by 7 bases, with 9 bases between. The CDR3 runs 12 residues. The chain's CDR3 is CASSDTGNTQYF. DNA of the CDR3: TGTGCCAGCAGCGATACAGGAAATACGCAGTATTTT.

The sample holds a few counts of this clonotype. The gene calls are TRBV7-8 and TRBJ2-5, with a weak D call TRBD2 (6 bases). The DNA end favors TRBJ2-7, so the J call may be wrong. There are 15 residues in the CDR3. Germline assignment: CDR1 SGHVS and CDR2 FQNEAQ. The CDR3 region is CASTPRRGASGEQYF. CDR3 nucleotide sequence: TGTGCCAGCACCCCCAGGAGGGGCGCGTCAGGCGAGCAGTACTTC.

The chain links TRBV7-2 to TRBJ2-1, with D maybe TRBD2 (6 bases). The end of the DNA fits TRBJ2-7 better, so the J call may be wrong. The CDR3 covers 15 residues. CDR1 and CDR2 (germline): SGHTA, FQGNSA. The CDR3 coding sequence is TGTGCCAGCAGCGGAGTCGGGACTCGGGACTACGAGCAGTACTTC. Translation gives CASSGVGTRDYEQYF.

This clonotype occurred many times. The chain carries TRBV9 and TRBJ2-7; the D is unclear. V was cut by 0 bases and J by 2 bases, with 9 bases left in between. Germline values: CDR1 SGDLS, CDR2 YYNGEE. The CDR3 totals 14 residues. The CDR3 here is CASSVEDWPYEQYF. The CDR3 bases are TGTGCCAGCAGCGTAGAAGACTGGCCCTACGAGCAGTACTTC.

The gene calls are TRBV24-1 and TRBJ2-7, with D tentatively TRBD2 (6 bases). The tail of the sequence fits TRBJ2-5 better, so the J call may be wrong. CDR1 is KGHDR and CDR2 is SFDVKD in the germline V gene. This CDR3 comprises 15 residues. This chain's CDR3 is CATSAHAGRTETQYF. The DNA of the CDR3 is TGTGCCACCAGTGCCCACGCGGGGCGTACGGAGACCCAGTACTTC.

The CDR3: CSALGQGLFNSPLHF. In DNA form, the CDR3 reads TGCAGTGCTTTGGGACAGGGGTTGTTTAATTCACCCCTCCACTTT. The V gene is TRBV20-1, the J gene TRBJ1-6; 10 bases are shared with TRBD1. J was trimmed by 6 bases and V by 5 bases; bases with no gene match: 7. This CDR3 has 15 amino acids. Germline loops: CDR1 DFQATT, CDR2 SNEGSKA (reference sequence).

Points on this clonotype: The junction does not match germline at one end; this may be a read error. DNA for the CDR3: TGTGTCAGCAGTCTGATCACCTACAATGAGCAGTTCTTC. This gives the protein CVSSLITYNEQFF. The V gene is TRBV28, the J gene TRBJ2-1, with unresolved D. The length of the CDR3 is 13 residues. Germline V gene lookup returns CDR1 MDHEN and CDR2 SYDVKM. The full variable domain, its missing parts supplied by reference TRBV28 and TRBJ2-1, is DVKVTQSSRYLVKRTGEKVFLECVQDMDHENMFWYRQDPGLGLRLIYFSYDVKMKEKGDIPEGYSVSREKKERFSLILESASTNQTSMYLCVSSLITYNEQFFGPGTRLTVL.

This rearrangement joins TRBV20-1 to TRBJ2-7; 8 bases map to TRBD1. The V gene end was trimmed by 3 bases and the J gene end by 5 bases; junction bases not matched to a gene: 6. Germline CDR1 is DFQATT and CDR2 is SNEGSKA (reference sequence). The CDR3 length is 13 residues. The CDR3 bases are TGCAGTGCTAGGAGGACAGGGAGCCACGAGCAGTACTTC. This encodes CSARRTGSHEQYF.

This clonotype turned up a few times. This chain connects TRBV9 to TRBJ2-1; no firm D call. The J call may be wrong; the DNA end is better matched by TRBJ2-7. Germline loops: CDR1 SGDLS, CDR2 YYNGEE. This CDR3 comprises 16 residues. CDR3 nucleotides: TGTGCCAGCAGCGTAGCGGCGGTATACTCCTACAATGAGCAGTACTTC. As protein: CASSVAAVYSYNEQYF.